This TCR beta chain was documented in a study of cytomegalovirus exposure and HLA in healthy donors. Study-level findings and limits: Per a later analysis, HLA-associated TCR beta chains showed more clonal expansion than other, equally common TCR beta chains. An analysis was carried out later, and it reportedly showed fewer N-insertions in an Asian-associated ancestry cluster than the approximately 700-donor mean.

Per germline, CDR1 SGHVS and CDR2 FQNEAQ. CDR3 size: 15 residues. The trim removed 8 bases at V and 5 bases at J, leaving 7 bases unmatched. Comments on this clone: Its antigen is not known.

Primers for the PCR totalled 60 Vbeta and 13 Jbeta. Original data processing: Tens of millions of unique TCR beta chains, roughly 10 million shared, were counted in a later analysis. Sequencing was performed with immunoSEQ multiplex PCR; in TCRdb, only in-frame clones are kept and a portion is missing. V and J calls and clone size are given by that table; D and trimming were obtained from the DNA. This table holds 170,000 or so clones, around 80% found once. This clonotype was sampled from a man aged 25 to 45 in good health and CMV-seropositive. Sequenced: PBMCs. This sequence joins TRBV7-8 and TRBJ2-1; TRBD2 matches at 12 bases. The CDR3 coding sequence is TGTGCCAGCCAATCGACTAGCGGGGGTCACAATGAGCAGTTCTTC. Translated, it gives CASQSTSGGHNEQFF.